The clone carrying this TCR beta chain is a singleton in its sample. This record belongs to a study of control samples from healthy donors and cancer patients. Germline V gene lookup returns CDR1 SGHAT and CDR2 FQNNGV. The CDR3 contains 13 residues. Trimming took off 2 bases at V and 8 bases at J, with 12 bases between the two ends. Using immunoSEQ multiplex PCR, the repertoire was profiled, and TCRdb retains in-frame clones only, with some absent. The sample lists some 150,000 clones, about 95% occurring once. Material: PBMCs. The chain is built from TRBV11-2 and TRBJ1-2; D is unresolved. The sequence was obtained from a man in his sixties with colorectal cancer. For the CDR3, the DNA is TGTGCCAGCAGCTTACCCGGGCGGAAAGGCTACACCTTC. Translated, it gives CASSLPGRKGYTF. Using reference TRBV11-2 and TRBJ1-2 for the parts outside the CDR3, the full variable domain is EAGVAQSPRYKIIEKRQSVAFWCNPISGHATLYWYQQILGQGPKLLIQFQNNGVVDDSQLPKDRFSAERLKGVDSTLKIQPAKLEDSAVYLCASSLPGRKGYTFGSGTRLTVV.